This TCR beta chain was captured in a study of T cell changes during pregnancy in multiple sclerosis. V was clipped by 4 bases and J by 0 bases, with 10 bases between them. Germline V CDR1 and CDR2: MNHEY, SMNVEV (reference sequence). This CDR3 has 16 residues. TCRdb keeps only in-frame clones here, not all; method: immunoSEQ multiplex PCR. Of approximately 60,000 clones in the sample, under 95% were seen once. This rearrangement joins TRBV27 to TRBJ2-6; D perhaps matches TRBD1 (5 bases). The clonotype originates from a female donor with multiple sclerosis, enrolled in a pregnancy study. The sequences come from CD8+ T cells from peripheral blood mononuclear cells, collected in the second trimester of pregnancy. The CDR3: CASSSPTGSGANVLTF. Written as DNA, the CDR3 is TGTGCCAGCAGTTCCCCAACAGGCTCTGGGGCCAACGTCCTGACTTTC.